What follows are 22 T cell receptor beta chains derived from one specimen sequenced in a study of blood T cell repertoires in COVID-19. Assay used: immunoSEQ multiplex PCR; TCRdb lists only in-frame clones, some missing. The sample has tens of thousands of clones; roughly 90% are singletons. Source material: peripheral blood. The receptors come from a human donor with active COVID-19. The donor label of this sample is uncertain.

This clone occurred a few times. CDR3 protein: CASGLTQGRYGYTF. The DNA for the CDR3 is TGTGCCAGCGGATTAACCCAGGGGCGGTATGGCTACACCTTC. This chain links TRBV6-5 with TRBJ1-2, with D perhaps matching TRBD1 (6 bases). The germline gives CDR1 MNHEY, CDR2 SVGAGI. The CDR3 is 14 residues long. Trimming removed 8 bases from V and 5 bases from J, with 18 bases in between.

This chain uses TRBV5-4 with TRBJ2-3; the D is unclear. Trimming stripped 0 bases from V and 5 bases from J, with 13 bases between. Germline assignment: CDR1 SGHNT and CDR2 YYREEE (reference sequence). There are 15 residues in the CDR3. The CDR3 DNA follows: TGTGCCAGCAGCTTGGGGGCGAAGGCGCAAGATACGCAGTATTTT. Protein: CASSLGAKAQDTQYF.

The chain employs TRBV3-1 (or the pseudogene TRBV3-2) and TRBJ1-6; the D is unclear. Looked up from germline, CDR1 is LGHDT and CDR2 is YNNKEL (reference sequence). This CDR3 contains 13 residues. V was trimmed by 1 base and J by 9 bases, leaving 7 bases between them. In DNA form, the CDR3 reads TGTGCCAGCAGCCAAGTCGCGGCTTCACCCCTCCACTTT. Amino acid sequence: CASSQVAASPLHF.

This clone qualifies as medium-sized (0.01 to 0.1%). The chain is built from TRBV6-2 or TRBV6-3 and TRBJ2-2, with TRBD1 matching over 9 bases. Germline CDR1 is MNHEY and CDR2 is SVGEGT. CDR3 size: 17 residues. The V gene end was trimmed by 5 bases and the J gene end by 2 bases; junction bases not matched to a gene: 9. The CDR3 sequence: CASSDAVTGGNTGELFF. DNA for the CDR3: TGTGCCAGCAGTGACGCGGTAACAGGGGGCAACACCGGGGAGCTGTTTTTT.

The chain combines TRBV10-3 with TRBJ2-1; 9 bases map to TRBD2. CDR3 length equals 17 residues. Per germline, CDR1 ENHRY and CDR2 SYGVKD. After removal of 0 bases from V and 2 bases from J, the junction contained 5 bases not matched to a gene. CDR3 protein: CAISESGAGGPYNEQFF. The CDR3 region has the DNA TGTGCCATCAGTGAGTCAGGAGCGGGGGGCCCCTACAATGAGCAGTTCTTC.

This sequence joins TRBV5-1 and TRBJ2-1; 9 bases fit TRBD2. CDR1 and CDR2 (germline): SGHRS, YFSETQ. This CDR3 is 16 amino acids long. The V and J ends lost 0 bases and 3 bases, in that order; junction bases with no gene match: 4. The CDR3 here is CASSLAGSGGYNEQFF. DNA of the CDR3: TGCGCCAGCAGCTTGGCCGGTAGCGGGGGCTACAATGAGCAGTTCTTC. The variable domain in full, with the rest retrieved from reference TRBV5-1 and TRBJ2-1, is KAGVTQTPRYLIKTRGQQVTLSCSPISGHRSVSWYQQTPGQGLQFLFEYFSETQRNKGNFPGRFSGRQFSNSRSEMNVSTLELGDSALYLCASSLAGSGGYNEQFFGPGTRLTVL.

The chain couples TRBV13 to TRBJ2-7; 10 bases align to TRBD2. The CDR3 sequence is 17 residues long. J gave up 5 bases and V 1 base, and 11 bases lay outside the gene matches. Germline-derived CDR1 and CDR2 are PRHDT and FYEKMQ (reference sequence). CDR3 residues: CASSLEASGGTFDEQYF. The CDR3 DNA reads TGTGCCAGCAGCTTAGAAGCTAGCGGGGGAACTTTTGACGAGCAGTACTTC. The complete variable domain, with remaining parts taken from reference TRBV13 and TRBJ2-7, reads AAGVIQSPRHLIKEKRETATLKCYPIPRHDTVYWYQQGPGQDPQFLISFYEKMQSDKGSIPDRFSAQQFSDYHSELNMSSLELGDSALYFCASSLEASGGTFDEQYFGPGTRLTVT.

This chain connects TRBV10-2 to TRBJ2-5, with 10 bases that match TRBD2. Per the germline V gene, CDR1 is WSHSY and CDR2 is SAAADI. The V segment lost 4 bases and the J segment 4 bases; nucleotides outside the gene matches: 3. The CDR3 is 14 residues long. The CDR3 loop is CASSVIAGGETQYF. CDR3 DNA: TGCGCCAGCAGTGTGATAGCGGGGGGAGAGACCCAGTACTTC.

The chain recombines TRBV7-2 with TRBJ2-2, with 9 positions matching TRBD2. This CDR3 is 16 amino acids long. Germline lookup yields CDR1 SGHTA and CDR2 FQGNSA. The J segment lost 5 bases and the V segment lost 5 bases, leaving 9 bases of the junction unmatched. The CDR3 region is CASSQPAGGRTGELFF. DNA for the CDR3: TGTGCCAGCAGCCAACCGGCGGGGGGGCGTACCGGGGAGCTGTTTTTT.

The V gene is TRBV5-1, the J gene TRBJ2-3; 8 bases fit TRBD1. Losses at the gene ends were 4 bases for V and 2 bases for J; bases not matched to a gene: 12. The length of the CDR3 is 17 residues. Germline V CDR1 and CDR2: SGHRS, YFSETQ. The CDR3 nucleotides read TGCGCCAGCAGCCCGGGACCGACAGGGGCCAACACAGATACGCAGTATTTT. This gives the protein CASSPGPTGANTDTQYF.

This chain links TRBV3-1 (or the pseudogene TRBV3-2) with TRBJ1-3; 11 nucleotides align to TRBD1. The V segment lost 4 bases and the J segment 2 bases; nucleotides outside the gene matches: 10. The CDR3 is 18 amino acids. Germline assignment: CDR1 LGHDT and CDR2 YNNKEL (reference sequence). The DNA of the CDR3 is TGTGCCAGCAGCCGACCCGGGACAGGGGGGACGGCTGGAAACACCATATATTTT. Its translation is CASSRPGTGGTAGNTIYF.

The CDR3: CASSLRGNSYEQYF. The CDR3 DNA is TGTGCCAGCAGTCTTAGGGGGAATTCCTACGAGCAGTACTTC. The V and J genes are TRBV9 and TRBJ2-7, with a weak D call TRBD1 (6 bases). Trimming took off 5 bases at V and 1 base at J, with 13 bases between the two ends. Germline CDR1 is SGDLS and CDR2 is YYNGEE. CDR3 length: 14 residues. The full variable domain, with the rest looked up from reference TRBV9 and TRBJ2-7, is DSGVTQTPKHLITATGQRVTLRCSPRSGDLSVYWYQQSLDQGLQFLIQYYNGEERAKGNILERFSAQQFPDLHSELNLSSLELGDSALYFCASSLRGNSYEQYFGPGTRLTVT.

The V call is TRBV5-4, the J call TRBJ2-3, with a weak D call TRBD2 (6 bases). This CDR3 contains 15 residues. The V and J ends lost 0 bases and 1 base respectively, with 9 bases between them. Germline loops: CDR1 SGHNT, CDR2 YYREEE (reference sequence). CDR3 nucleotides: TGTGCCAGCAGCTTGGTTACGGGGGGCACAGATACGCAGTATTTT. Its translation: CASSLVTGGTDTQYF.

V gene TRBV9 combines with J gene TRBJ1-3, with unresolved D. V was clipped by 2 bases and J by 4 bases, with 13 bases between them. The germline V gene has CDR1 SGDLS and CDR2 YYNGEE. CDR3 length: 15 residues. In DNA form, the CDR3 reads TGTGCCAGCAGCGTTTCGGGGTTTGACGGAAACACCATATATTTT. This encodes CASSVSGFDGNTIYF. The full variable domain, with the rest looked up from reference TRBV9 and TRBJ1-3, is DSGVTQTPKHLITATGQRVTLRCSPRSGDLSVYWYQQSLDQGLQFLIQYYNGEERAKGNILERFSAQQFPDLHSELNLSSLELGDSALYFCASSVSGFDGNTIYFGEGSWLTVV.

The rearrangement uses TRBV7-6 and TRBJ1-4; a possible D gene is TRBD1 (5 bases). The CDR3 sequence is 14 residues long. The V gene's germline CDR1 is SGHVS and CDR2 FNYEAQ. The V end was cut by 4 bases, the J end by 3 bases, with 9 bases between. CDR3 nucleotide sequence: TGTGCCAGCAGCTCACAGGTCGCTAATGAAAAACTGTTTTTT. Translating it yields CASSSQVANEKLFF.

The CDR3 DNA follows: TGCGCCAGCAGCCAGGACTCCGGGACTAATACCTACGAGCAGTACTTC. Its translation: CASSQDSGTNTYEQYF. The chain carries TRBV4-3 and TRBJ2-7; TRBD2 aligns across 7 bases. J was trimmed by 2 bases and V by 3 bases; bases with no gene match: 10. Germline V gives CDR1 LGHNA, CDR2 YSLEER. The CDR3 spans 16 residues.

CDR3 in DNA: TGTGCCAGCAGCAAACTAGCGGCCATGACAGGATCCTACAATGAGCAGTTCTTC. Translation: CASSKLAAMTGSYNEQFF. This sequence joins TRBV21-1 and TRBJ2-1; no check of the table's D call, TRBD2, against the DNA was made. TRBV21-1 is a pseudogene segment. This CDR3 region has 18 residues.

The J gene is TRBJ2-3, the V gene TRBV2, with TRBD2 matching over 10 bases. From germline, CDR1 is SNHLY and CDR2 FYNNEI. The CDR3 runs 15 residues. V was clipped by 1 base and J by 7 bases; unmatched bases: 5. This chain's CDR3 is CASSEERGGLNTQYF. CDR3 in DNA: TGTGCCAGCAGTGAAGAGCGGGGGGGCCTAAATACGCAGTATTTT.

This chain joins TRBV27 and TRBJ2-3, with 8 bases identical to TRBD2. Germline V gives CDR1 MNHEY, CDR2 SMNVEV (reference sequence). Trimming at V came to 5 bases and at J to 6 bases, leaving 13 bases not matched to a gene. The CDR3 runs 16 residues. CDR3 DNA: TGTGCCAGCAGTGTAATAGCGGGGCGCCGGAGTGATACGCAGTATTTT. Encoded protein: CASSVIAGRRSDTQYF.

In this sample, this clone turned up once. The chain uses TRBV18 and TRBJ1-2; tentatively, D is TRBD1 (5 bases). V shed 5 bases and J shed 4 bases, with 17 bases lying between them. This CDR3 region has 15 residues. Germline V gives CDR1 KGHSH, CDR2 LQKENI. The CDR3 DNA is TGTGCCAGCTCATCCTGGGGCAGGGATAGCTATGGCTACACCTTC. This gives the protein CASSSWGRDSYGYTF.

The CDR3 region is CAISVVAMETQYF. The CDR3 DNA reads TGTGCCATCAGTGTGGTAGCGATGGAGACCCAGTACTTC. The gene calls are TRBV10-3 and TRBJ2-5; tentative D call: TRBD2 (5 bases). V lost 4 bases to trimming and J lost 5 bases, with 11 bases between them. Germline loops: CDR1 ENHRY, CDR2 SYGVKD. This CDR3 spans 13 amino acids.

This CDR3 is CASRERQGNTGELFF. The CDR3 DNA reads as TGTGCCAGCAGGGAGAGACAGGGGAACACCGGGGAGCTGTTTTTT. The V gene is TRBV2, the J gene TRBJ2-2; 7 bases agree with TRBD1. J gave up 1 base and V 6 bases, and 5 bases lay outside the gene matches. The CDR3 runs 15 residues. Per the germline V gene, CDR1 is SNHLY and CDR2 is FYNNEI.